This TCR beta chain originates from a study of OX40 agonist ivuxolimab in advanced cancers. The protocol was immunoSEQ multiplex PCR, while the TCRdb copy is restricted to in-frame clones and leaves out a portion. The sample has 25,000 to 30,000 clones; about 76% are singletons. V shed 5 bases and J shed 14 bases, with 20 bases lying between them. Per the germline V gene, CDR1 is SEHNR and CDR2 is FQNEAQ (reference sequence). CDR3 length equals 13 residues. This clonotype was sampled from an adult with an advanced solid tumor such as melanoma, head and neck, liver or kidney cancer. Sequencing used CD4+ or CD8+ T cells sorted from blood, obtained in a trial of the OX40 agonist ivuxolimab. The chain carries TRBV7-9 and TRBJ2-3, with D unclear. CDR3 in DNA: TGTGCCAGCAGCGTTCCCCGCTCTCCTCGTAGGTATTTT. It specifies CASSVPRSPRRYF.